Here is one TCR beta chain with its context. There is no known antigen for this receptor. No much larger clonotype is one base removed from it; base qualities were not supplied. In the ophthalmopathy patients, disease was moderately to severely active, with a Clinical Activity Score of 3 or more, a NOSPECS grade of 4 or more, and a duration of less than 3 months. The study excluded patients with uncontrolled infections, other autoimmune diseases, pregnancy or lactation. Diagnoses were based on clinical symptoms, serum thyroxine and TRAb, thyroid ultrasound and orbital computed tomography. PBMCs were separated from around 9.1 ml of fresh peripheral blood using Ficoll-Paque density gradient centrifugation. Total RNA was extracted with Trizol reagent, and quality was checked on an Agilent 2100 Bioanalyzer. The TCR beta CDR3 regions were amplified from RNA transcripts. The TCR CDR3 was subjected to a first round of RT-PCR using the HTBI primer set and the Qiagen OneStep RT-PCR kit. A second multiplex PCR round built the libraries, followed by size selection and purification. The libraries were sequenced on an Illumina HiSeq2000 using paired-end 100 bp reads. The paper's data handling went like this. Raw data were processed with SOAPnuke, discarding reads with adapters, uncalled bases, mean Phred below 15, or no exact constant-primer or identifier match. High-quality paired reads were merged with COPE v1.2.5, and unique nucleotide sequences were defined as clonotypes. MiTCR v1.1 was used to align the clonotypes against IMGT TRBV, TRBD and TRBJ reference segments. The analysis included only V-J combinations with a frequency above 0.0001, which together covered roughly 99% of the repertoires. The TCS score was defined as the ratio of F50 (clonal expansion) to E x V (chaos), calculated using BLOSUM62-based TCRdist between CDR3 peptides within each V-J. Welch's t-statistics and random forest reduced roughly 500 V-J features to 13, which were used in a naive Bayes classifier (R e1071). Clones were called with MiXCR by TCRdb after fastp trimmed the public reads at Q25, and only in-frame beta chains were retained. Each entry merges the rows of one CDR3 protein and shows their most common DNA and genes. For this entry, the V and J calls and clone size follow TCRdb and not the study's own pipeline. Present in this sample are fewer than 650,000 distinct CDR3 sequences, around 14% of which were seen just once. Clones ranked in the top ten supply less than 9% of the sample.

The CDR3 has 13 amino acids, counting the end cysteine and phenylalanine. Only the CDR3 part of the read is kept: 39 bases, read in frame from the first base. In the germline V gene (reference sequence), CDR1 corresponds to MNHEY and CDR2 to SMNVEV. V is shortened by 3 bases, J by 9 bases, and the region joining them spans 12 bases. The data were obtained in a study of T cells in Graves' hyperthyroidism and ophthalmopathy (dated by TCRdb to about 2019). As for the study more broadly: Peripheral blood was sampled at the time of initial diagnosis, prior to any treatment. To identify TCR V-J signatures that set the groups apart, the researchers used a discovery cohort of roughly 100 patients, made up of 43 with Graves' ophthalmopathy and about 55 with stable Graves' hyperthyroidism. An independent validation cohort of around 19 hyperthyroidism patients and approximately 17 patients who later progressed to ophthalmopathy tested prospective prediction of ophthalmopathy. The roughly 99 discovery patients were divided at random into training and test sets in a 7:3 ratio. The study also compared thyroid tissue and blood T-cell repertoires from about six Graves' hyperthyroidism patients. After blood sampling, hyperthyroidism patients were treated with methimazole at a starting dose of 30 mg daily, and ophthalmopathy patients were treated with high-dose intravenous methylprednisolone. TCR Vbeta CDR3 sequencing of some 140 peripheral blood samples (43 ophthalmopathy, 70 to 85 hyperthyroidism and around 17 progressor patients) is reported in the paper. General findings and caveats noted by the study authors: In validation, the model predicted progression to ophthalmopathy a median of roughly 6.5 months before onset, with around 70% sensitivity and almost 75% specificity. In cross-validation, a model built on a 13 V-J signature told ophthalmopathy apart from stable hyperthyroidism with 87.88% sensitivity and roughly 82% specificity, and in testing the same model reached 80%/75%. Blood samples also contained most of the expanded thyroid clonotypes (frequency above 0.001), which suggests that blood repertoires may reflect thyroid immune responses. Sample size was not statistically predetermined, and investigators were not blinded to group allocation.

Recombination connected TRBV27 to TRBJ1-3; perhaps TRBD1 is the D gene, with 5 bases matching. This receptor was obtained from a woman aged 18-29 years with Graves' ophthalmopathy. Sequencing input: blood. The CDR3: CASSLGGEGTIYF. The DNA sequence is as follows: TGTGCCAGCAGTTTGGGGGGGGAGGGCACCATATATTTT.